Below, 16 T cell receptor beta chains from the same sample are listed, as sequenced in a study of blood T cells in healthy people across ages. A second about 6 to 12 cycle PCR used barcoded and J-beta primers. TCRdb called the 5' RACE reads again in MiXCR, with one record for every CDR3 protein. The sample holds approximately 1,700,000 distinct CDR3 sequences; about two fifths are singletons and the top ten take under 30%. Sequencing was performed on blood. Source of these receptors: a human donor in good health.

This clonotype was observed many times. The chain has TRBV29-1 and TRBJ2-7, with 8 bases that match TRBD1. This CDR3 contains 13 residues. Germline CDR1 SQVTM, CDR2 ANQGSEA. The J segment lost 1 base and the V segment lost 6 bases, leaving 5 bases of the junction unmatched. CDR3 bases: TGCAGCGTCTCCGGGACAGGTTCCTACGAGCAGTACTTC. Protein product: CSVSGTGSYEQYF.

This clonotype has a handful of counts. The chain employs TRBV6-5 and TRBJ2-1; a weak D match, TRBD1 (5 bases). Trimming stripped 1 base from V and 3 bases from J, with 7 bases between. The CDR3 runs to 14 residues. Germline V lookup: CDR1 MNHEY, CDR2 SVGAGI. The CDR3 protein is CASSYFQGYNEQFF. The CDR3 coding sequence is TGTGCCAGCAGTTACTTCCAGGGCTACAATGAGCAGTTCTTC.

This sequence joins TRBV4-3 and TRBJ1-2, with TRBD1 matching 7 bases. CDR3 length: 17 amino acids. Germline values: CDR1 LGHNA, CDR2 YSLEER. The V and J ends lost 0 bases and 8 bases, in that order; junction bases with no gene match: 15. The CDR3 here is CASSQDLKLPDRRGYTF. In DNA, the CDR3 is TGCGCCAGCAGCCAAGATTTGAAGCTTCCGGACAGGAGAGGCTACACCTTC.

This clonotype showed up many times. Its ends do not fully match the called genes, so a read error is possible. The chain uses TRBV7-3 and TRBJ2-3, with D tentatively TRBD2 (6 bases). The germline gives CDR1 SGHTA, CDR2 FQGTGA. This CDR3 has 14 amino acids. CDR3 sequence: CASSLRDSTDTQYF. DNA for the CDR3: TGCGCCAGCAGCTTGCGGGACAGCACAGATACGCAGTATTTT.

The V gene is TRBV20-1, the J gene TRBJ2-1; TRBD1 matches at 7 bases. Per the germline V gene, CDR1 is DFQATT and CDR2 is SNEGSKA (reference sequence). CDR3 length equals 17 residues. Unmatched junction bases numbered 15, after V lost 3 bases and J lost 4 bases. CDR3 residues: CSASPRFTGEEYNEQFF. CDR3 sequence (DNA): TGCAGTGCTAGCCCCCGATTCACAGGGGAAGAGTACAATGAGCAGTTCTTC.

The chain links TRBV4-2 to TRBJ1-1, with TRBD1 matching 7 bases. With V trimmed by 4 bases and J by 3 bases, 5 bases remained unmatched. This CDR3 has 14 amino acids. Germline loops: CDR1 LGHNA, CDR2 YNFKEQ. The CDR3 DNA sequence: TGTGCCAGCAGCCTAATGACAGGGCACACTGAAGCTTTCTTT. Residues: CASSLMTGHTEAFF.

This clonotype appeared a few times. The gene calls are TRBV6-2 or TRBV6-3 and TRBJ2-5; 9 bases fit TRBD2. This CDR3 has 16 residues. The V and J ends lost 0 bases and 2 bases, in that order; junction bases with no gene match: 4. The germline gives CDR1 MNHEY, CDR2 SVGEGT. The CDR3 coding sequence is TGTGCCAGCAGTTACTCGACTAGCGGTCCGCAAGAGACCCAGTACTTC. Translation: CASSYSTSGPQETQYF.

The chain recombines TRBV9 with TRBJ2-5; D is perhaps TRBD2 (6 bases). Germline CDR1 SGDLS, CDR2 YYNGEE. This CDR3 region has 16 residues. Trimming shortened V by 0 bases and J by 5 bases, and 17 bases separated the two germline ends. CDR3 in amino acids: CASSVAGDSASETQYF. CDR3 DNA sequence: TGTGCCAGCAGCGTAGCTGGGGACTCCGCCTCGGAGACCCAGTACTTC.

CDR3 loop: CAWSVNRDYGYTF. The DNA for the CDR3 is TGTGCCTGGAGTGTTAACAGGGACTATGGCTACACCTTC. This rearrangement joins TRBV30 to TRBJ1-2, with D perhaps TRBD1 (6 bases). The CDR3 is 13 residues long. V lost 0 bases and J 3 bases, leaving 8 bases between the germline ends. CDR1 and CDR2 (germline): GTSNPN, SVGIG (reference sequence). Variable domain in full (rest from reference TRBV30 and TRBJ1-2): SQTIHQWPATLVQPVGSPLSLECTVEGTSNPNLYWYRQAAGRGLQLLFYSVGIGQISSEVPQNLSASRPQDRQFILSSKKLLLSDSGFYLCAWSVNRDYGYTFGSGTRLTVV.

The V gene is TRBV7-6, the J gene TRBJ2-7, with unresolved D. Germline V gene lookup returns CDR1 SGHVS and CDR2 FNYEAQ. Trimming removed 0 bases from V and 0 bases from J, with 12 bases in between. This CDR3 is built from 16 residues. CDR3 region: CASSLAGEQSSYEQYF. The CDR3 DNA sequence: TGTGCCAGCAGCTTAGCGGGCGAGCAGAGCTCCTACGAGCAGTACTTC. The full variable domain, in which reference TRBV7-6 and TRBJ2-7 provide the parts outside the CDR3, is GAGVSQSPRYKVTKRGQDVALRCDPISGHVSLYWYRQALGQGPEFLTYFNYEAQQDKSGLPNDRFSAERPEGSISTLTIQRTEQRDSAMYRCASSLAGEQSSYEQYFGPGTRLTVT.

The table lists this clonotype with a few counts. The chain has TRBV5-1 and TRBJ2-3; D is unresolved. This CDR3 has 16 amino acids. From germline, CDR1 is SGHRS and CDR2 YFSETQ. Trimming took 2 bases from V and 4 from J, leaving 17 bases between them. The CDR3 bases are TGCGCCAGCAGCTTTTATAAGGTCCGTTCCGCAGATACGCAGTATTTT. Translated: CASSFYKVRSADTQYF.

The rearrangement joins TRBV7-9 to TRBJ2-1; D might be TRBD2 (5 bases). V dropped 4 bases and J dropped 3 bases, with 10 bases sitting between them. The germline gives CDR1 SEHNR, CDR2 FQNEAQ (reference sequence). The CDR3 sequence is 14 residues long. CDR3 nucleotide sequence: TGTGCCAGCAGCTCAAGCGGTTTCTACAATGAGCAGTTCTTC. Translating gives CASSSSGFYNEQFF. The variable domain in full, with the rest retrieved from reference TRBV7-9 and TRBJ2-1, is DTGVSQNPRHKITKRGQNVTFRCDPISEHNRLYWYRQTLGQGPEFLTYFQNEAQLEKSRLLSDRFSAERPKGSFSTLEIQRTEQGDSAMYLCASSSSGFYNEQFFGPGTRLTVL.

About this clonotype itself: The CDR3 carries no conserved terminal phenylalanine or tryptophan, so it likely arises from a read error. This chain's CDR3 is CASRADRNYGYTC. The CDR3 DNA follows: TGTGCCAGCAGAGCGGACAGAAACTATGGCTACACCTGC. This rearrangement joins TRBV2 to TRBJ1-2, with TRBD1 as a possible D gene (6 bases). Germline values: CDR1 SNHLY, CDR2 FYNNEI. The length of the CDR3 is 13 residues. Between the trimmed V and J ends, which lost 6 bases and 2 bases, there was a span of 10 bases.

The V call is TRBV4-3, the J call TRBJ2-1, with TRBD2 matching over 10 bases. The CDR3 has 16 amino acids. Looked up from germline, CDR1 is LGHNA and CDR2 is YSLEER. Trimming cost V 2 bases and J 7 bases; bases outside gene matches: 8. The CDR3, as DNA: TGCGCCAGCAGCCAAATAGCGGGGGGTAGGATAAATGAGCAGTTCTTC. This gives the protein CASSQIAGGRINEQFF.

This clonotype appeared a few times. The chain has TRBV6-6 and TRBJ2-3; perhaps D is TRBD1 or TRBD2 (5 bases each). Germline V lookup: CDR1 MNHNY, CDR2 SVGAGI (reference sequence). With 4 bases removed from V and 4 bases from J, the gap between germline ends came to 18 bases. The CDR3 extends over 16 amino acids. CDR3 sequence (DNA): TGTGCCAGCAGTTTGAGCCGGGGCGAGAGCGCAGATACGCAGTATTTT. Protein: CASSLSRGESADTQYF.

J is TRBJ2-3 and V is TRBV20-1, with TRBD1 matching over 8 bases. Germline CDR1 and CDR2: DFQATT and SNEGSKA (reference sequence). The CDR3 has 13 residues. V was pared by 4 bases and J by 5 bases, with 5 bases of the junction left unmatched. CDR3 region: CSATRGLVDTQYF. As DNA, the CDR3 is TGCAGTGCTACCAGGGGGCTGGTAGATACGCAGTATTTT.